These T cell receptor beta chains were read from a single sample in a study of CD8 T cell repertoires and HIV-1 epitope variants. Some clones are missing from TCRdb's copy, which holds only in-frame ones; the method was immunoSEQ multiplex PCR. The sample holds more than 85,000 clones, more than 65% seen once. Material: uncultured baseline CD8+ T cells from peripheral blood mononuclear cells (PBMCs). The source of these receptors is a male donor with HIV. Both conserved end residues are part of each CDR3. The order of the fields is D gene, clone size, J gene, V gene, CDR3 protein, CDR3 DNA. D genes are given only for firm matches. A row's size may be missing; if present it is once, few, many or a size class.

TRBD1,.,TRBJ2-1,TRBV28,CASSWTGRNEQFF,TGTGCCAGCAGTTGGACAGGGCGGAATGAGCAGTTCTTC
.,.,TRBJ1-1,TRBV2,CASSEGLVTTEAFF,TGTGCCAGCAGTGAAGGTTTGGTAACCACTGAAGCTTTCTTT
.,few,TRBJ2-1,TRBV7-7,CASSPQTRSHEQFF,TGTGCTAGCAGCCCTCAGACTAGAAGCCATGAGCAGTTCTTC
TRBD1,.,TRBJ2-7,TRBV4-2,CASSRRPGQGDNEQYF,TGTGCCAGCAGCCGCCGACCGGGACAGGGAGACAACGAGCAGTACTTC
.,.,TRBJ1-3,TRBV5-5,CASSLEGQSTGNTIYF,TGTGCCAGCAGCTTGGAAGGACAGAGTACGGGAAACACCATATATTTT
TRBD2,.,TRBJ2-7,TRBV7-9,CASRGTSGSWSYEQYF,TGTGCCAGCAGAGGGACTAGCGGGAGCTGGTCCTACGAGCAGTACTTC
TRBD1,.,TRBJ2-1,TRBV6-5,CATTPGQGNEQFF,TGTGCCACCACGCCGGGACAGGGGAATGAGCAGTTCTTC
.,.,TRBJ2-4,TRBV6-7,CASSYWQKAKNIQYF,TGTGCCAGCAGTTACTGGCAGAAAGCCAAAAACATTCAGTACTTC
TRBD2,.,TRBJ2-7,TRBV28,CASSLNLHSGRHEQYF,TGTGCCAGCAGCTTAAATCTCCACAGCGGGAGGCACGAGCAGTACTTC
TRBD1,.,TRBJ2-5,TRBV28,CASSTGQGYSQTQYF,TGTGCCAGCAGTACGGGACAGGGATATAGTCAGACCCAGTACTTC